The text below deals with one T cell receptor (beta chain). Its antigen is currently unknown. Additional DNA sequences in this sample encode the identical CDR3. The CDR3 spans 14 residues. The germline V gene has CDR1 LNHDA and CDR2 SQIVND (reference sequence). Trimming shortened V by 3 bases and J by 2 bases, and 10 bases separated the two germline ends. The data were obtained in a study of shared clonotypes between healthy human individuals. Naive CD4+ cells were CD45RA-selected; the remaining cells were memory. The study, taken as a whole, reports: Represented diversity, genetic and exposure-history alike, was limited by few donors.

Per the study methods: ImmunoSEQ sequences covered only the junction and lacked quality scores; filtering therefore differed. The repertoire was sequenced with immunoSEQ multiplex PCR; TCRdb's copy has only in-frame clones and lacks some. For V, J and clone size, that table is used; D and trimming come from the DNA. Counted here are over a million clones, 78% occurring once; the ten biggest clones make up around 0.61%. The material sequenced was memory CD4+ T cells from PBMCs. Subset defined: CD45RA-negative fraction. The sequence was obtained from a man between 18 and 29 years old in good health. Some clones in this sample may be carry-over from other donors' samples. The chain couples TRBV19 to TRBJ1-2; a weak D match, TRBD1 (5 bases). CDR3 amino acids: CASSIRATNYGYTF. In DNA, the CDR3 is TGTGCCAGTAGTATCAGGGCTACGAACTATGGCTACACCTTC.